This is a list of T cell receptor beta chains from one sample in a study of blood T cells in healthy people across ages. MiXCR, run by TCRdb on the 5' RACE reads, gives a single entry per CDR3 protein. The sample holds about 970,000 distinct CDR3 sequences, roughly half seen once. The sequencing input was blood. The receptors were sampled from a woman aged 55 to 70 in good health. The CDR3 runs from the conserved cysteine through the conserved F or W. A D gene is named only where the DNA matches it firmly. Expanded clones get a size class; other rows say once, few or many, or leave the size out.

NA	TRBJ2-1	NA	TRBV6-6	CAGSSGHRDNEQFF	TGTGCCGGCAGCTCGGGACACCGCGACAATGAGCAGTTCTTC
NA	TRBJ2-1	NA	TRBV5-1	CASSLETALDEQFF	TGCGCCAGCAGCTTGGAGACAGCTTTGGATGAGCAGTTCTTC
NA	TRBJ2-4	few	TRBV4-2	CASSQGGPEYIQYF	TGTGCCAGCAGCCAAGGGGGGCCAGAGTACATTCAGTACTTC
TRBD2	TRBJ2-1	few	TRBV20-1	CSASGTSGRALNEQFF	TGCAGTGCTAGCGGGACTAGCGGGAGGGCTTTGAATGAGCAGTTCTTC
NA	TRBJ2-5	NA	TRBV9	CASSVASKNTQYF	TGTGCCAGCAGCGTAGCTAGTAAGAATACCCAGTACTTC
NA	TRBJ1-1	NA	TRBV30	CAWSLGSNTEAFF	TGTGCCTGGAGTTTGGGCTCGAACACTGAAGCTTTCTTT
TRBD2	TRBJ2-3	few	TRBV5-5	CASSLPTSGRTDTQYF	TGTGCCAGCAGCTTACCGACTAGCGGGAGAACGGATACGCAGTATTTT
NA	TRBJ2-1	NA	TRBV7-8	CATYSRSGHLYNEQFF	TGTGCCACTTATAGCCGGAGCGGCCATTTATACAATGAGCAGTTCTTC
TRBD1	TRBJ2-1	NA	TRBV12-3/TRBV12-4	CASSLGGTGNPYEQFF	TGTGCCAGCAGTTTAGGAGGGACAGGGAATCCGTATGAGCAGTTCTTC
NA	TRBJ1-4	NA	TRBV12-3/TRBV12-4	CASSSWAGGGGNEKLFF	TGTGCCAGCAGTTCTTGGGCCGGGGGCGGCGGTAATGAAAAACTGTTTTTT